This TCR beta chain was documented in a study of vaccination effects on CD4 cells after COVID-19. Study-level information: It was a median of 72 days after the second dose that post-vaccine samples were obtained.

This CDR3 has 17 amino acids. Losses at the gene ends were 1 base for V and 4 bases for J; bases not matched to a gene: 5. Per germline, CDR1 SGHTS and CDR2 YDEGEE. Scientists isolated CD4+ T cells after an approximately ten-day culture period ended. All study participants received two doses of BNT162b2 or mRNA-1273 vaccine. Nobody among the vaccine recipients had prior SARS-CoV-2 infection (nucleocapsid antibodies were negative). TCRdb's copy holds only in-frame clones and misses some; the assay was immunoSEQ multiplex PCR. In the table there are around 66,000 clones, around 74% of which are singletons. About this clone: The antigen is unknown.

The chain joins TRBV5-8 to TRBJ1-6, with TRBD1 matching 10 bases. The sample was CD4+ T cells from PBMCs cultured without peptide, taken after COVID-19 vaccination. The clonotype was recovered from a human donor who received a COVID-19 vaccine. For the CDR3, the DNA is TGTGCCAGCAGCTTGCGACAGGGGGCTTTATATAATTCACCCCTCCACTTT. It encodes CASSLRQGALYNSPLHF.